A selection of T cell receptor beta chains follows, all from one sample in a study of CD8 T cells in Susac syndrome. TCRdb ran MiXCR on the immunoSEQ multiplex PCR reads and lists one entry per CDR3 protein. The repertoire holds approximately 210,000 distinct CDR3 sequences, with approximately 94% as singletons. Sequences were obtained from CD4+ T cells from PBMCs. These receptors came from a human donor with Susac syndrome. Both conserved end residues are part of each CDR3. The D gene is left open where the match is weak. Size is stated for part of the rows, as once, few or many counts, or as a class when the clone is expanded.

NA | NA | TRBJ1-1 | TRBV4-3 | CASSQDWTENTEAFF | TGCGCCAGCAGCCAAGATTGGACAGAGAACACTGAAGCTTTCTTT
once | NA | TRBJ2-5 | TRBV20-1 | CSASAETQYF | TGCAGTGCTAGTGCGGAGACCCAGTACTTC
once | TRBD1 | TRBJ1-5 | TRBV12-3/TRBV12-4 | CASSFIDALGQGAEVNQPQHF | TGTGCCAGCAGTTTTATCGATGCCTTGGGACAGGGGGCAGAGGTCAATCAGCCCCAGCATTTT
once | TRBD1 | TRBJ1-2 | TRBV5-1 | CASSLRTGVTSVYGYTF | TGCGCCAGCAGCCTGAGGACAGGGGTTACTAGTGTCTATGGCTACACCTTC
NA | NA | TRBJ1-6 | TRBV7-6 | CASSLASGGNSPLHF | TGTGCCAGCAGCTTAGCGTCCGGGGGAAATTCACCCCTCCACTTT
NA | NA | TRBJ1-5 | TRBV5-6 | CASSSLGQGQNQPQHF | TGTGCCAGCAGTTCTCTCGGGCAGGGCCAAAATCAGCCCCAGCATTTT
once | NA | TRBJ1-1 | TRBV3-1 | CASSQEGSGETEAFF | TGTGCCAGCAGCCAAGAGGGATCGGGGGAGACTGAAGCTTTCTTT
NA | TRBD1 | TRBJ2-7 | TRBV11-1 | CASVRDRASYEQYF | TGTGCCAGCGTTAGAGACAGGGCCTCCTACGAACAGTACTTC
NA | NA | TRBJ2-5 | TRBV4-3 | CASSQEMRGETQYF | TGCGCCAGCAGCCAAGAAATGAGGGGGGAGACCCAGTACTTC
NA | TRBD1 | TRBJ1-1 | TRBV20-1 | CSASRGQGGTEAFF | TGCAGTGCTAGCAGGGGACAGGGAGGCACTGAAGCTTTCTTT
NA | TRBD1 | TRBJ1-6 | TRBV12-3/TRBV12-4 | CASTATGILNSPLHF | TGTGCCAGCACCGCGACAGGGATCCTGAATTCACCCCTCCACTTT
NA | TRBD1 | TRBJ1-2 | TRBV7-2 | CASSLGLGQGSGYTF | TGTGCCAGCAGCTTGGGTCTGGGACAGGGATCTGGCTACACCTTC
NA | NA | TRBJ1-2 | TRBV19 | CASSNALRYGYTF | TGTGCCAGTAGTAACGCCCTTCGCTATGGCTACACCTTC
NA | TRBD2 | TRBJ2-7 | TRBV3-1 | CASSHAGTSGTYEQYF | TGTGCCAGCAGCCACGCAGGGACTAGCGGAACGTACGAGCAGTACTTC
NA | NA | TRBJ1-6 | TRBV4-3 | CASSQDQASANSPLHF | TGCGCCAGCAGCCAAGACCAGGCCAGTGCAAATTCACCCCTCCACTTT
NA | NA | TRBJ1-1 | TRBV4-3 | CASRGRTGTEAFF | TGCGCCAGCAGGGGTAGGACTGGCACTGAAGCTTTCTTT
NA | NA | TRBJ1-1 | TRBV7-9 | CASSLAAGQEAFF | TGTGCCAGCAGCTTAGCGGCAGGGCAAGAAGCTTTCTTT
NA | TRBD2 | TRBJ2-5 | TRBV30 | CASLMAGGGETQYF | TGTGCCAGCCTTATGGCGGGGGGGGGCGAGACCCAGTACTTC
NA | NA | TRBJ1-2 | TRBV6-5 | CASSSPAGYTF | TGTGCCAGCAGTTCCCCCGCGGGCTACACCTTC
NA | TRBD2 | TRBJ2-5 | TRBV7-2 | CASSSGLAGQETQYF | TGTGCCAGCAGCTCGGGACTAGCGGGACAAGAGACCCAGTACTTC
NA | TRBD1 | TRBJ1-2 | TRBV29-1 | CSVLGTGEYGYTF | TGCAGCGTTTTAGGGACAGGAGAATATGGCTACACCTTC
NA | NA | TRBJ2-3 | TRBV24-1 | CATSDWDSPDTQYF | TGTGCCACCAGTGATTGGGACTCCCCAGATACGCAGTATTTT
NA | TRBD2 | TRBJ2-2 | TRBV5-4 | CASTSGTSGGANTGELFF | TGTGCCAGCACCTCTGGGACTAGCGGGGGGGCAAACACCGGGGAGCTGTTTTTT
NA | NA | TRBJ2-7 | TRBV29-1 | CSVVEASAYEQYF | TGCAGCGTTGTAGAGGCCTCCGCCTACGAGCAGTACTTC
NA | NA | TRBJ2-3 | TRBV27 | CASSLSSGVAQYF | TGTGCCAGCAGTTTATCGTCCGGGGTTGCGCAGTATTTT
NA | NA | TRBJ2-5 | TRBV5-1 | CASSLEPQELTGETQYF | TGCGCCAGCAGCTTGGAACCACAGGAACTCACCGGGGAGACCCAGTACTTC
NA | TRBD2 | TRBJ2-1 | TRBV3-1 | CASSPGPAGAYNEQFF | TGTGCCAGCAGCCCCGGCCCAGCGGGGGCCTACAATGAGCAGTTCTTC
NA | NA | TRBJ2-5 | TRBV18 | CASSPLLEETQYF | TGTGCCAGCTCACCCCTCCTGGAAGAGACCCAGTACTTC
NA | NA | TRBJ1-1 | TRBV20-1 | CSARTDRGEAFF | TGCAGTGCGCGGACCGACCGTGGCGAAGCTTTCTTT
NA | NA | TRBJ2-5 | TRBV6-1 | CASSSAMGAQYF | TGTGCCAGCAGCTCCGCGATGGGGGCCCAGTACTTC
once | NA | TRBJ1-5 | TRBV20-1 | CSARVGGERQPQHF | TGCAGTGCTAGAGTGGGAGGGGAAAGGCAGCCCCAGCATTTT
NA | NA | TRBJ2-5 | TRBV6-2/TRBV6-3 | CASTHLIQETQYF | TGTGCCAGCACCCATCTAATTCAAGAGACCCAGTACTTC
NA | NA | TRBJ2-5 | TRBV28 | CASRLRVGSYQETQYF | TGTGCCAGCAGACTACGGGTGGGCTCGTACCAAGAGACCCAGTACTTC
NA | NA | TRBJ1-2 | TRBV6-5 | CASSYSRQTYGYTF | TGTGCCAGCAGTTACTCGAGACAGACCTATGGCTACACCTTC
few | TRBD2 | TRBJ2-5 | TRBV6-2/TRBV6-3 | CASRPSGGGETQYF | TGTGCCAGCAGACCTAGCGGGGGCGGGGAGACCCAGTACTTC
NA | TRBD1 | TRBJ2-2 | TRBV4-2 | CASSQDRQGSHTGELFF | TGTGCCAGCAGCCAAGATCGACAGGGGAGCCACACCGGGGAGCTGTTTTTT
NA | NA | TRBJ1-2 | TRBV19 | CASWGAYETNYGYTF | TGTGCCAGTTGGGGAGCTTACGAGACTAACTATGGCTACACCTTC
NA | NA | TRBJ2-7 | TRBV6-5 | CASSDVGGSTYEQYF | TGTGCCAGCAGCGACGTGGGGGGATCAACCTACGAGCAGTACTTC
NA | NA | TRBJ2-1 | TRBV7-3 | CASSETYRDNEQFF | TGTGCCAGCAGCGAAACGTATAGGGACAATGAGCAGTTCTTC
NA | NA | TRBJ2-7 | TRBV6-5 | CASLGAGREQYF | TGTGCCAGCCTTGGGGCGGGGCGGGAGCAGTACTTC
once | NA | TRBJ2-5 | TRBV4-2 | CASSQDVAASRETQYF | TGTGCCAGCAGCCAAGATGTAGCGGCCTCTAGGGAGACCCAGTACTTC
NA | NA | TRBJ2-1 | TRBV30 | CAWSPASLDEQFF | TGTGCCTGGAGTCCGGCTAGCCTCGATGAGCAGTTCTTC
NA | NA | TRBJ1-1 | TRBV30 | CAWSTGAGTEAFF | TGTGCCTGGAGTACCGGGGCGGGCACTGAAGCTTTCTTT
NA | TRBD1 | TRBJ1-2 | TRBV9 | CASSALTPGTDGF | TGTGCCAGCAGCGCCCTAACGCCCGGGACAGATGGCTTC
NA | NA | TRBJ2-7 | TRBV20-1 | CSALKSRSSYEQYF | TGCAGTGCTTTAAAAAGCAGATCCTCCTACGAGCAGTACTTC
NA | TRBD1 | TRBJ1-2 | TRBV19 | CASSTTGGTAYGYTF | TGTGCCAGTAGCACGACAGGGGGTACGGCCTATGGCTACACCTTC
NA | TRBD1 | TRBJ1-2 | TRBV18 | CASSPSTGQGGYTF | TGTGCCAGCTCACCTTCGACTGGACAGGGAGGCTACACCTTC
NA | TRBD1 | TRBJ1-6 | TRBV27 | CASSADREGLYNSPLHF | TGTGCCAGCAGTGCCGACAGGGAGGGCCTTTATAATTCACCCCTCCACTTT
NA | NA | TRBJ1-1 | TRBV4-3 | CASSRGERTEAFF | TGCGCCAGCAGCAGGGGAGAGAGAACTGAAGCTTTCTTT
NA | TRBD2 | TRBJ2-1 | TRBV3-1 | CASSQAGLAGNEQFF | TGTGCCAGCAGCCAAGCGGGACTAGCGGGGAACGAGCAGTTCTTC
NA | TRBD1 | TRBJ2-2 | TRBV4-2 | CASSQGAQGPNTGELFF | TGTGCCAGCAGCCAAGGGGCACAGGGGCCGAACACCGGGGAGCTGTTTTTT
NA | NA | TRBJ1-2 | TRBV5-6 | CASSLAASGYTF | TGTGCCAGCAGCTTGGCCGCCAGTGGCTACACCTTC
NA | TRBD1 | TRBJ1-2 | TRBV9 | CASSAYDRVVLRGYTF | TGTGCCAGCAGCGCCTATGACAGGGTAGTATTGAGAGGCTACACCTTC